These T cell receptor beta chains were read from a single sample in a study of T cell repertoires in cytomegalovirus infection. TCRdb analysed the reads with MiXCR anew, one entry per CDR3 protein. Found here are about 55,000 distinct CDR3 sequences, more than 15% of them singletons; the top ten hold around 60%. Antigens of these TCRs are unknown. Source: CD8+ T cells from cultured PBMCs, taken from culture after CMV antigen stimulation. The origin of the receptors is a human donor in good health (CMV status not recorded). Some clones in this sample may be carry-over from other donors' samples. The CDR3 runs from the conserved cysteine through the conserved F or W. D genes are given only for firm matches. Clone size is given for some rows only: seen once, a few or many times, or a class if the clone is expanded.

J: TRBJ2-4
size: .
V: TRBV4-1
D: TRBD1
DNA: TGCGCCAGCAGCCCGGGACAGGGGGACATTCAGTACTTC
CDR3: CASSPGQGDIQYF

J: TRBJ2-7
size: few
V: TRBV7-2
D: TRBD2
DNA: TGTGCCAGCAGCGTCGCCGGACTAGCGGGAGACGAGCAGTACTTC
CDR3: CASSVAGLAGDEQYF

J: TRBJ2-6
size: once
V: TRBV29-1
D: .
DNA: TGCAGCGCCCACGGACTACGGGCGACTGGGGCCAACGTCCTGACTTTC
CDR3: CSAHGLRATGANVLTF

J: TRBJ2-1
size: few
V: TRBV7-3
D: .
DNA: TGTGCCAGCAGCTTAATTCGACTCCAACGGGATGAGCAGTTCTTC
CDR3: CASSLIRLQRDEQFF

J: TRBJ1-1
size: .
V: TRBV7-9
D: TRBD1
DNA: TGTGCCAGCACGACAGGGGGGACTGAAGCTTTCTTT
CDR3: CASTTGGTEAFF

J: TRBJ1-5
size: once
V: TRBV10-3
D: TRBD1
DNA: TGTGCCACCCAAGCTGGGACAGGGGGCGGGAGGGGCAATCAGCCCCAGCATTTT
CDR3: CATQAGTGGGRGNQPQHF

J: TRBJ2-7
size: few
V: TRBV7-2
D: TRBD2
DNA: TGTGCCAGCAGCTCCCATTGGGACAAGCTAGCGGGAGTGATTGACTACGAGCAGTACTTC
CDR3: CASSSHWDKLAGVIDYEQYF

J: TRBJ2-1
size: many
V: TRBV7-9
D: TRBD2
DNA: TGTGCCAGCAGCTTGGGACTAGTGGATGAGCAGTTCTTC
CDR3: CASSLGLVDEQFF

J: TRBJ2-1
size: many
V: TRBV7-2
D: .
DNA: TGTGCCAGCAGCTTAAACGGGGCCAGGTACTCCTACAATGAGCAGTTCTTC
CDR3: CASSLNGARYSYNEQFF

J: TRBJ2-5
size: few
V: TRBV9
D: .
DNA: TGTGCCAGCAGCGTAGCGGAGGGCCTCGCAGAGACCCAGTACTTC
CDR3: CASSVAEGLAETQYF

J: TRBJ1-5
size: .
V: TRBV7-6
D: TRBD1
DNA: TGTGCCAGCAGCTTCGGACAGGCCGGTCAGCCCCAGCATTTT
CDR3: CASSFGQAGQPQHF

J: TRBJ1-5
size: .
V: TRBV12-3/TRBV12-4
D: .
DNA: TGTGCCAGCAGTTCCGGAGGGGGGTCTCATCAGCCCCAGCATTTT
CDR3: CASSSGGGSHQPQHF

J: TRBJ1-5
size: few
V: TRBV7-2
D: TRBD1
DNA: TGTGCCTGCAGCTTGAACGGTCTGGACAGGGTTGATCAGCCCCAGCATTTT
CDR3: CACSLNGLDRVDQPQHF

J: TRBJ2-1
size: few
V: TRBV27
D: TRBD1
DNA: TGTGCCAGCAGAAAACTAAGGGGACAGCACAATGAGCAGTTCTTC
CDR3: CASRKLRGQHNEQFF

J: TRBJ1-3
size: .
V: TRBV7-2
D: .
DNA: TGTGCCAGCAGCTTAGGCTTGGGGGCTGGAAACACCATATATTTT
CDR3: CASSLGLGAGNTIYF

J: TRBJ2-7
size: .
V: TRBV20-1
D: .
DNA: TGCAGTGCTAGACTCGGTCGGAGCTCCTACGAGCAGTACTTC
CDR3: CSARLGRSSYEQYF

J: TRBJ2-7
size: many
V: TRBV3-1
D: .
DNA: TGTGCCAGCAGCCAAAGGGGCGAGCAGTACTTC
CDR3: CASSQRGEQYF

J: TRBJ1-2
size: few
V: TRBV7-9
D: .
DNA: TGTGCCAGCAGCCAACGTACTCTTAACTATGGCTACACCTTC
CDR3: CASSQRTLNYGYTF

J: TRBJ2-1
size: .
V: TRBV6-6
D: .
DNA: TGTGCCAGCAGTTCCGCACCCTGGACAGCCCGAGGGGTGACCGATCGGAACAATGAGCAGTTCTTC
CDR3: CASSSAPWTARGVTDRNNEQFF

J: TRBJ2-3
size: few
V: TRBV11-2
D: TRBD2
DNA: TGTGCCAGCAGCTTGCGGGGAGGGCTGGGAGATACGCAGTATTTT
CDR3: CASSLRGGLGDTQYF

J: TRBJ1-1
size: .
V: TRBV19
D: .
DNA: TGTGCCAGTAGTACCTCAGGGGCCCAAAACACTGAAGCTTTCTTT
CDR3: CASSTSGAQNTEAFF

J: TRBJ2-4
size: .
V: TRBV20-1
D: TRBD2
DNA: TGCAGTGCTAGACCTAGCGGGGGGGACCAAAACATTCAGTACTTC
CDR3: CSARPSGGDQNIQYF

J: TRBJ2-1
size: few
V: TRBV7-8
D: .
DNA: TGTGCCAGCAGCTTAGTGGGGGGGGGACAGAATGAGCAGTTCTTC
CDR3: CASSLVGGGQNEQFF

J: TRBJ1-2
size: few
V: TRBV4-3
D: .
DNA: TGCGCCAGCAGCCCAGACAGGACCCCTAACTATGGCTACACCTTC
CDR3: CASSPDRTPNYGYTF

J: TRBJ2-2
size: .
V: TRBV12-3/TRBV12-4
D: TRBD1
DNA: TGTGCCAGCAGCGGACAGGGGGACACCGGGGAGCTGTTTTTT
CDR3: CASSGQGDTGELFF

J: TRBJ1-1
size: .
V: TRBV7-2
D: .
DNA: TGTGCCAGCAGCTTAGGGGGGCGCGGGACTGAAGCTTTCTTT
CDR3: CASSLGGRGTEAFF

J: TRBJ1-1
size: .
V: TRBV6-2/TRBV6-3
D: TRBD1
DNA: TGTGCCAGCAGTTACTCTCCCCACAGGGGTGGCACTGAAGCTTTCTTT
CDR3: CASSYSPHRGGTEAFF

J: TRBJ1-5
size: .
V: TRBV12-3/TRBV12-4
D: .
DNA: TGTGCCAGCAGTTTCTTCCCCTCGCGGAGCAATCAGCCCCAGCATTTT
CDR3: CASSFFPSRSNQPQHF

J: TRBJ2-5
size: many
V: TRBV7-2
D: TRBD1
DNA: TGTGCCAGCAGCTTAGGCAGGGGGCAAGAGACCCAGTACTTC
CDR3: CASSLGRGQETQYF

J: TRBJ2-5
size: .
V: TRBV7-2
D: .
DNA: TGTGCCAGCAGCTTCCTGGGCAGGGCGGGAGAGACCCAGTACTTC
CDR3: CASSFLGRAGETQYF

J: TRBJ2-2
size: .
V: TRBV7-2
D: .
DNA: TGTGCCAGCAGCTTAGGGACAGTCTGGGGGGCCACCGGGGAGCTGTTTTTT
CDR3: CASSLGTVWGATGELFF

J: TRBJ2-1
size: few
V: TRBV10-2
D: TRBD2
DNA: TGCGCCAGCAGGTCGGGTAGCGGGAGATATATGGAGCAGTTCTTC
CDR3: CASRSGSGRYMEQFF

J: TRBJ2-5
size: .
V: TRBV12-5
D: .
DNA: TGTGCTAGTGGTGTCCCGGGGCAGACCCAGTACTTC
CDR3: CASGVPGQTQYF

J: TRBJ2-1
size: .
V: TRBV27
D: .
DNA: TGTGCCAGCGGAAGGCATGAGCAGTTCTTC
CDR3: CASGRHEQFF

J: TRBJ1-4
size: few
V: TRBV7-2
D: .
DNA: TGTGCCAGCAGCCTCACAGGGAGGGAGGAAAAACTGTTTTTT
CDR3: CASSLTGREEKLFF

J: TRBJ2-3
size: many
V: TRBV7-8
D: .
DNA: TGTGCCAGCAGCTTAGATGGCAGACGCACAGATACGCAGTATTTT
CDR3: CASSLDGRRTDTQYF

J: TRBJ2-1
size: .
V: TRBV6-2/TRBV6-3
D: .
DNA: TGTGCCAGCAGTCTCCGGGACGGAGCCTACAATGAGCAGTTCTTC
CDR3: CASSLRDGAYNEQFF

J: TRBJ2-7
size: .
V: TRBV12-3/TRBV12-4
D: TRBD1
DNA: TGTGCCAGCAGTTTAGGGCTCGGGACAGCCGAGCAGTACTTC
CDR3: CASSLGLGTAEQYF

J: TRBJ2-6
size: .
V: TRBV7-6
D: TRBD1
DNA: TGTGCCAGCAGCTCCGGGACAGGGTTCTCCGGGGCCAACGTCCTGACTTTC
CDR3: CASSSGTGFSGANVLTF

J: TRBJ2-3
size: few
V: TRBV7-8
D: TRBD2
DNA: TGTGCCAGCAGCGAAAGCGGGGCCCACAGATATACGCAGTATTTT
CDR3: CASSESGAHRYTQYF

J: TRBJ2-5
size: few
V: TRBV2
D: TRBD2
DNA: TGTGCCAGCAGTGAAGAGGCTCTAGCGGGAGTAGAGACCCAGTACTTC
CDR3: CASSEEALAGVETQYF

J: TRBJ2-1
size: few
V: TRBV6-5
D: .
DNA: TGTGCCAGCAGATTTTCCTCCTACAATGAGCAGTTCTTC
CDR3: CASRFSSYNEQFF

J: TRBJ1-4
size: few
V: TRBV7-9
D: TRBD1
DNA: TGTGCCAGCAGCCCGGGACAGGGAAGAGAAAAACTGTTTTTT
CDR3: CASSPGQGREKLFF

J: TRBJ2-7
size: .
V: TRBV7-9
D: .
DNA: TGTGCCAGCAGACCCATACGAGGCAGCGTTACGACGGGGCAGTACTTC
CDR3: CASRPIRGSVTTGQYF

J: TRBJ2-1
size: few
V: TRBV6-2/TRBV6-3
D: TRBD1
DNA: TGTGCCAGCAACGAACCAGGGGGCTCCTACAATGAGCAGTTCTTC
CDR3: CASNEPGGSYNEQFF

J: TRBJ2-1
size: once
V: TRBV7-9
D: TRBD2
DNA: TGTGCCAGCAGCTTAGTGGCGGGAGAGAACAATGAGCAGTTCTTC
CDR3: CASSLVAGENNEQFF

J: TRBJ1-2
size: .
V: TRBV25-1
D: .
DNA: TGTGCCAGCAGTGCCACAGGGAGGGGCAACTATGGCTACACCTTC
CDR3: CASSATGRGNYGYTF

J: TRBJ2-5
size: .
V: TRBV7-3
D: .
DNA: TGTGCCAGCAGCTTAGGGCGATCCCAAGAGACCCAGTACTTC
CDR3: CASSLGRSQETQYF

J: TRBJ2-7
size: .
V: TRBV12-3/TRBV12-4
D: TRBD1
DNA: TGTGCCAGCAGTTCCAGTAGCCGGGACAGGGCCTACGAGCAGTACTTC
CDR3: CASSSSSRDRAYEQYF

J: TRBJ2-1
size: few
V: TRBV12-3/TRBV12-4
D: .
DNA: TGTGCCAGCAGTTTTTTTACAGGGGAGGTAAGATCGGTGCAGTTCTTC
CDR3: CASSFFTGEVRSVQFF

J: TRBJ2-3
size: .
V: TRBV7-7
D: .
DNA: TGTGCCAGCAGTCCCTTTCTAGGGGCAGATACGCAGTATTTT
CDR3: CASSPFLGADTQYF

J: TRBJ2-6
size: .
V: TRBV6-4
D: .
DNA: TGTGCCAGCAGTGGGGACCGGGGCTCTGGGGCCAACGTCCTGACTTTC
CDR3: CASSGDRGSGANVLTF

J: TRBJ1-5
size: .
V: TRBV20-1
D: .
DNA: TGCAGTGCTAGAGATTTTAGGGTTCAGCCCCAGCATTTT
CDR3: CSARDFRVQPQHF

J: TRBJ2-7
size: few
V: TRBV27
D: TRBD2
DNA: TGTGCCAGCAGTCCGGGGGGGAATCTAAACAGGGCCGAGCAGTACTTC
CDR3: CASSPGGNLNRAEQYF

J: TRBJ1-3
size: many
V: TRBV7-9
D: .
DNA: TGTGCCAGCAGCCCCCGAGGACATTCTGGAAACACCATATATTTT
CDR3: CASSPRGHSGNTIYF

J: TRBJ1-5
size: once
V: TRBV7-9
D: .
DNA: TGTGCCAGCAGCTTTCCCGGTAGCAATCAGCCCCAGCACTTT
CDR3: CASSFPGSNQPQHF